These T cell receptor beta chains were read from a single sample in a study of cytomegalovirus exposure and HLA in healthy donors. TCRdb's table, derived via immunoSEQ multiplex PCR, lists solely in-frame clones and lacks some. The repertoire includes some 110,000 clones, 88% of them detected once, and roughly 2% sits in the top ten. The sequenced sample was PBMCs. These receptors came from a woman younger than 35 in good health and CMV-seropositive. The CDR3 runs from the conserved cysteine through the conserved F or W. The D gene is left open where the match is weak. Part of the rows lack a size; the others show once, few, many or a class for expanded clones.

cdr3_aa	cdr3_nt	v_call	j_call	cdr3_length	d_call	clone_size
CASSQGTREVYEQYF	TGCGCCAGCAGCCAAGGAACCCGGGAGGTCTACGAGCAGTACTTC	TRBV4-1	TRBJ2-7	15	TRBD2	once
CASRVGQGSNQPQHF	TGTGCCAGCAGGGTGGGACAGGGGTCCAATCAGCCCCAGCATTTT	TRBV6-1	TRBJ1-5	15	TRBD1	NA
CASSLGYRSETQYF	TGTGCCAGCAGCTTAGGGTACAGGTCGGAGACCCAGTACTTC	TRBV7-2	TRBJ2-5	14	NA	NA
CASSDQGPDTQYF	TGTGCCAGCAGTGACCAGGGCCCAGATACGCAGTATTTT	TRBV2	TRBJ2-3	13	NA	NA
CASRQTGGAGQPQHF	TGTGCCAGCAGACAAACAGGGGGCGCGGGTCAGCCCCAGCATTTT	TRBV27	TRBJ1-5	15	TRBD1	NA
CASYRDRGNTIYF	TGTGCCAGCTACCGGGACAGGGGAAACACCATATATTTT	TRBV6-5	TRBJ1-3	13	TRBD1	NA
CASSEALGGGEKLFF	TGTGCCAGCAGTGAAGCGCTAGGGGGAGGGGAAAAACTGTTTTTT	TRBV6-1	TRBJ1-4	15	NA	NA
CASNQGAANYGYTF	TGTGCCAGCAACCAGGGGGCAGCAAACTATGGCTACACCTTC	TRBV28	TRBJ1-2	14	TRBD1	NA
CATSRGQGGADTQYF	TGTGCCACCAGCAGAGGCCAGGGGGGCGCAGATACGCAGTATTTT	TRBV15	TRBJ2-3	15	NA	NA
CASSISTAGANVLTF	TGTGCCAGTAGTATCTCGACAGCTGGGGCCAACGTCCTGACTTTC	TRBV19	TRBJ2-6	15	NA	once
CASGRQGSNTEAFF	TGTGCCAGCGGAAGACAGGGTTCTAACACTGAAGCTTTCTTT	TRBV28	TRBJ1-1	14	TRBD1	NA
CASSPTGIYSPLHF	TGTGCCAGCAGTCCAACAGGGATATATTCACCCCTCCACTTT	TRBV7-6	TRBJ1-6	14	NA	few
CASSQRGTGEAFF	TGTGCCAGCAGCCAGAGGGGAACAGGGGAAGCTTTCTTT	TRBV5-4	TRBJ1-1	13	NA	once
CASSIIPMDRAAEAFF	TGTGCCAGTAGTATAATCCCTATGGACAGGGCTGCTGAAGCTTTCTTT	TRBV19	TRBJ1-1	16	TRBD1	NA
CASSPTPRPGTGGPNQPQHF	TGTGCCAGCAGTCCTACGCCCCGGCCCGGGACAGGGGGCCCCAATCAGCCCCAGCATTTT	TRBV28	TRBJ1-5	20	TRBD1	NA
CASTLDGGVPDTQYF	TGTGCCAGCACTCTAGACGGGGGGGTTCCAGATACGCAGTATTTT	TRBV28	TRBJ2-3	15	TRBD2	once
CASSQHQVPSGSSYEQYF	TGCGCCAGCAGCCAACACCAGGTCCCTAGCGGGTCCTCCTACGAGCAGTACTTC	TRBV4-1	TRBJ2-7	18	TRBD2	once
CASSQDRRGGTEAFF	TGCGCCAGCAGCCAAGACCGACGCGGGGGCACTGAAGCTTTCTTT	TRBV4-1	TRBJ1-1	15	NA	NA
CASSLIPDSQMNTEAFF	TGTGCCAGCAGCTTAATTCCGGACAGCCAGATGAACACTGAAGCTTTCTTT	TRBV7-9	TRBJ1-1	17	NA	NA
CASSRGTVETQYF	TGTGCCAGCAGCCGCGGGACAGTAGAGACCCAGTACTTC	TRBV6-5	TRBJ2-5	13	NA	NA
CASRTGGEKLFF	TGTGCCAGCAGGACAGGAGGTGAAAAACTGTTTTTT	TRBV2	TRBJ1-4	12	NA	NA
CASSLTGADTEAFF	TGTGCCAGCAGTTTGACAGGGGCGGACACTGAAGCTTTCTTT	TRBV6-6	TRBJ1-1	14	TRBD1	once
CASSQKQGVIGEKLFF	TGCGCCAGCAGCCAAAAACAGGGGGTAATTGGGGAAAAACTGTTTTTT	TRBV4-1	TRBJ1-4	16	TRBD1	NA
CASSGGQGAEAFF	TGTGCCAGCAGTGGCGGACAGGGGGCTGAAGCTTTCTTT	TRBV6-4	TRBJ1-1	13	TRBD1	NA
CSVGTRGTQYF	TGCAGCGTAGGGACGCGGGGTACGCAGTATTTT	TRBV29-1	TRBJ2-3	11	NA	NA
CASSYSPRNYGYTF	TGTGCCAGCAGTTACTCACCCAGGAACTATGGCTACACCTTC	TRBV6-5	TRBJ1-2	14	NA	NA
CASSFWGENTEAFF	TGTGCCAGCAGTTTCTGGGGCGAGAACACTGAAGCTTTCTTT	TRBV27	TRBJ1-1	14	NA	NA
CASSGTGPLYTF	TGTGCCAGCAGCGGGACAGGGCCCCTCTACACCTTC	TRBV7-8	TRBJ1-2	12	TRBD1	NA
CASSPRTSGGAGRPTDTQYF	TGTGCCAGCAGTCCACGGACTAGCGGGGGGGCCGGTCGACCGACAGATACGCAGTATTTT	TRBV28	TRBJ2-3	20	TRBD2	NA
CATSGTGTGDYNEQFF	TGTGCCACCAGCGGCACCGGGACAGGGGACTACAATGAGCAGTTCTTC	TRBV15	TRBJ2-1	16	TRBD1	NA
CASGQIRTEAFF	TGTGCCAGCGGACAGATTCGGACTGAAGCTTTCTTT	TRBV10-3	TRBJ1-1	12	NA	NA
CASSYLHTGGDGYTF	TGTGCCAGCAGTTACTTACACACAGGAGGGGATGGCTACACCTTC	TRBV6-5	TRBJ1-2	15	NA	NA
CASSYRDFPRDTQYF	TGTGCCAGTAGTTATCGGGACTTTCCCCGGGATACGCAGTATTTT	TRBV19	TRBJ2-3	15	NA	NA
CASSEIQGASGANVLTF	TGTGCCAGCAGTGAAATCCAGGGGGCATCTGGGGCCAACGTCCTGACTTTC	TRBV6-1	TRBJ2-6	17	TRBD1	NA
CAIRGTVTGELFF	TGTGCCATCAGGGGGACAGTAACCGGGGAGCTGTTTTTT	TRBV10-3	TRBJ2-2	13	TRBD1	once
CASSYSMSGNTEAFF	TGTGCCAGCAGTTACTCGATGTCGGGTAACACTGAAGCTTTCTTT	TRBV6-5	TRBJ1-1	15	NA	NA
CASSPGTGGQYF	TGTGCCAGTAGTCCCGGGACCGGGGGGCAGTACTTC	TRBV19	TRBJ2-7	12	NA	NA
CAGNRGDTEAFF	TGTGCCGGAAACAGGGGGGACACTGAAGCTTTCTTT	TRBV6-1	TRBJ1-1	12	TRBD1	few
CAWSAKGADTGELFF	TGTGCCTGGAGTGCTAAGGGGGCGGACACCGGGGAGCTGTTTTTT	TRBV30	TRBJ2-2	15	TRBD1	NA
CASGGRAGGYTF	TGTGCCAGCGGCGGCAGGGCCGGTGGCTACACCTTC	TRBV6-5	TRBJ1-2	12	NA	once
CASSPSSANGQSEYF	TGTGCCAGCAGTCCCTCCAGCGCCAATGGACAATCCGAGTATTTT	TRBV28	TRBJ2-3	15	NA	NA
CASSVDDYSPLHF	TGTGCCAGCAGCGTAGATGACTATTCACCCCTCCACTTT	TRBV9	TRBJ1-6	13	NA	NA
CSVGVDRGGTDTQYF	TGCAGCGTTGGAGTGGACAGGGGGGGAACAGATACGCAGTATTTT	TRBV29-1	TRBJ2-3	15	TRBD1	NA
CASSPPGGLSGANVLTF	TGTGCCAGCAGTCCGCCAGGGGGGCTCTCTGGGGCCAACGTCCTGACTTTC	TRBV27	TRBJ2-6	17	NA	NA
CASSNLGGSQPQHF	TGTGCCAGCAGCAATTTAGGGGGCTCTCAGCCCCAGCATTTT	TRBV21-1	TRBJ1-5	14	NA	NA
CASSLGLAGLQYF	TGTGCCAGCAGCCTCGGACTAGCGGGGTTGCAGTATTTT	TRBV7-9	TRBJ2-3	13	TRBD2	NA
CASSLQGAHEETQYF	TGCGCCAGCAGCCTACAGGGGGCGCATGAAGAGACCCAGTACTTC	TRBV5-1	TRBJ2-5	15	TRBD1	NA
CSVRGGGETEAFF	TGCAGCGTTCGGGGGGGCGGAGAAACTGAAGCTTTCTTT	TRBV29-1	TRBJ1-1	13	NA	NA
CASRGTGADTEAFF	TGTGCCAGCAGGGGAACAGGGGCGGACACTGAAGCTTTCTTT	TRBV6-1	TRBJ1-1	14	TRBD1	NA
CASSYRGGWETQYF	TGTGCCAGCAGTTACAGGGGAGGGTGGGAGACCCAGTACTTC	TRBV6-5	TRBJ2-5	14	TRBD2	NA
CASSILRGMETNEKLFF	TGTGCCAGTAGTATACTCAGGGGAATGGAAACTAATGAAAAACTGTTTTTT	TRBV19	TRBJ1-4	17	NA	NA